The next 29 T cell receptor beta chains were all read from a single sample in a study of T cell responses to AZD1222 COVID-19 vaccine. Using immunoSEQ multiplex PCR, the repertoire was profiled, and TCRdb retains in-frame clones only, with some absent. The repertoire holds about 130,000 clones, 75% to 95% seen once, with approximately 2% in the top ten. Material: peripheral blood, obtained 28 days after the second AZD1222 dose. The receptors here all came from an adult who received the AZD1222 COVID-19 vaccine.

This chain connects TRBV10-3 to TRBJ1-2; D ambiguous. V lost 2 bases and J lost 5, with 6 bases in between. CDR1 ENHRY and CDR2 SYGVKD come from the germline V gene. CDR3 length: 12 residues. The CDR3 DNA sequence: TGTGCCATCAGTGAGGGAGGATATGGCTACACCTTC. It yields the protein CAISEGGYGYTF.

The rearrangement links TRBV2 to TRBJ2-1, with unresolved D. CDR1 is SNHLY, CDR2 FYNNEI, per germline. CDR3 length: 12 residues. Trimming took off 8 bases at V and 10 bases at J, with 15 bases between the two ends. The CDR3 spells CASRPDLEEQFF. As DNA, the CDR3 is TGTGCCAGCCGACCAGACCTTGAGGAGCAGTTCTTC.

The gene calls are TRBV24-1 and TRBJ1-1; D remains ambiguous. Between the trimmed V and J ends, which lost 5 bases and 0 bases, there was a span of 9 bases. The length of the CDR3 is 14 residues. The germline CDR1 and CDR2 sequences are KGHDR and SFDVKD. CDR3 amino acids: CATSAGGLNTEAFF. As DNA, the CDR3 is TGTGCCACCAGTGCCGGCGGGTTGAACACTGAAGCTTTCTTT.

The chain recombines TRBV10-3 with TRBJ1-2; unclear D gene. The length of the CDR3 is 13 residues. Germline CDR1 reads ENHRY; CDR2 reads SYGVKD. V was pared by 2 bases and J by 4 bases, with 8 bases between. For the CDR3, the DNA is TGTGCCATCAGTGAGGAGGGTCCCTATGGCTACACCTTC. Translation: CAISEEGPYGYTF.

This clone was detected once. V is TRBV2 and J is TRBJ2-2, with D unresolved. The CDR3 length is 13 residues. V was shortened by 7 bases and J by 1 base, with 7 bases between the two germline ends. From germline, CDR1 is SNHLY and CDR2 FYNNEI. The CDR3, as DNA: TGTGCCAGCAAGGACGGGAACACCGGGGAGCTGTTTTTT. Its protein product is CASKDGNTGELFF.

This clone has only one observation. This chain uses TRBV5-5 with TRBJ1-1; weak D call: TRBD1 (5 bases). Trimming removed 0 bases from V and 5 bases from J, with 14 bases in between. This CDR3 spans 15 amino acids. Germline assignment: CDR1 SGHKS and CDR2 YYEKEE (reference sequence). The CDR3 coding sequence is TGTGCCAGCAGCTTGGCCAGATCGGGGCAAACTGAAGCTTTCTTT. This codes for CASSLARSGQTEAFF.

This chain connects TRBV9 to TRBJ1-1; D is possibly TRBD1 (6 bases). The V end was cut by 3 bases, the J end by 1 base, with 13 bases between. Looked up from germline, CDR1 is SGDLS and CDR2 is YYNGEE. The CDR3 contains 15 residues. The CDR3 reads CASSGRGGRNTEAFF. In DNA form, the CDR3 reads TGTGCCAGCAGCGGGCGGGGGGGCCGGAACACTGAAGCTTTCTTT. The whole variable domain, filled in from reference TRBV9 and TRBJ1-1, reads DSGVTQTPKHLITATGQRVTLRCSPRSGDLSVYWYQQSLDQGLQFLIQYYNGEERAKGNILERFSAQQFPDLHSELNLSSLELGDSALYFCASSGRGGRNTEAFFGQGTRLTVV.

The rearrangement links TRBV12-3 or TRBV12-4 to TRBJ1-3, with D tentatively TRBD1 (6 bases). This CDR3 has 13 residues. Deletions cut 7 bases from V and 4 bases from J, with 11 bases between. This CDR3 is CASNFDRGNTIYF. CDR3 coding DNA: TGTGCCAGCAATTTTGACAGGGGAAACACCATATATTTT.

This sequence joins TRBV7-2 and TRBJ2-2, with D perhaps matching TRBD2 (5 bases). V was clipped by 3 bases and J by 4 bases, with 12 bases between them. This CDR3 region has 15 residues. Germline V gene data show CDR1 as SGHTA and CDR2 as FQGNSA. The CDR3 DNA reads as TGTGCCAGCAGCTTTAACACTGCGGGCACCGGGGAGCTGTTTTTT. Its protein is CASSFNTAGTGELFF.

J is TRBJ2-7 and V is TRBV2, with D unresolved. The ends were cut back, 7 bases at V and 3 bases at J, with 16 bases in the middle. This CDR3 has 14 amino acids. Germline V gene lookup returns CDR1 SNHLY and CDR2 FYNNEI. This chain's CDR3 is CASTRSRDGYEQYF. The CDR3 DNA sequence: TGTGCCAGCACCCGATCCAGAGATGGCTACGAGCAGTACTTC. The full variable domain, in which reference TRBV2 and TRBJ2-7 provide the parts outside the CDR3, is EPEVTQTPSHQVTQMGQEVILRCVPISNHLYFYWYRQILGQKVEFLVSFYNNEISEKSEIFDDQFSVERPDGSNFTLKIRSTKLEDSAMYFCASTRSRDGYEQYFGPGTRLTVT.

Here the CDR3 reads CASSLGTNNEQFF. CDR3 DNA sequence: TGTGCCAGCAGCTTAGGGACCAACAATGAGCAGTTCTTC. The rearrangement joins TRBV5-6 to TRBJ2-1; D possibly matches TRBD1 or TRBD2 (5 bases each). This CDR3 has 13 residues. The V end was cut by 2 bases, the J end by 5 bases, with 8 bases between. Germline V lookup: CDR1 SGHDT, CDR2 YYEEEE.

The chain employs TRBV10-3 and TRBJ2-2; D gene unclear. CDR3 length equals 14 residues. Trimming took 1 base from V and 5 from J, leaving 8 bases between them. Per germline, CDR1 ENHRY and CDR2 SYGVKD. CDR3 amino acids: CAISEWGSTGELFF. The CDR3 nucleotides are TGTGCCATCAGTGAGTGGGGTTCTACCGGGGAGCTGTTTTTT.

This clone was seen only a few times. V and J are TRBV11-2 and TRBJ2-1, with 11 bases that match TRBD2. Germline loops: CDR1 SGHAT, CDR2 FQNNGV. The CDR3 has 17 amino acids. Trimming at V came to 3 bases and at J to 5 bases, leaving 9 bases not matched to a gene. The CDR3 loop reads CASSFGFSGGANNEQFF. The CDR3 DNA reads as TGTGCCAGCAGCTTCGGATTTAGCGGGGGGGCGAACAATGAGCAGTTCTTC. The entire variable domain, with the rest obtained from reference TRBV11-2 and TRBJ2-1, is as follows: EAGVAQSPRYKIIEKRQSVAFWCNPISGHATLYWYQQILGQGPKLLIQFQNNGVVDDSQLPKDRFSAERLKGVDSTLKIQPAKLEDSAVYLCASSFGFSGGANNEQFFGPGTRLTVL.

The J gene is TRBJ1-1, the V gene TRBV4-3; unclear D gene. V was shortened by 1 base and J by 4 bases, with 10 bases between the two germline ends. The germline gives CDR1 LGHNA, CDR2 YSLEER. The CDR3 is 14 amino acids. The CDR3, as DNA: TGCGCCAGCAGCCAAGGGGAGGGAGGCACTGAAGCTTTCTTT. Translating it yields CASSQGEGGTEAFF.

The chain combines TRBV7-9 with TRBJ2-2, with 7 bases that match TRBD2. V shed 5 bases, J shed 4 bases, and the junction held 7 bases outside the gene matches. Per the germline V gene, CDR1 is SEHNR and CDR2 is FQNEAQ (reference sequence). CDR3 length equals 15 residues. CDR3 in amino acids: CASSPTGGGTGELFF. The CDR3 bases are TGTGCCAGCAGCCCTACTGGGGGGGGCACCGGGGAGCTGTTTTTT.

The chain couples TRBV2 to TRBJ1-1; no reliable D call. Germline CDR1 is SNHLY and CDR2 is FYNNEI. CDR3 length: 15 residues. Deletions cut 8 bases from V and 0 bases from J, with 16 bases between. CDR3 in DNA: TGTGCCAGCGATAAGGATGGCAGGATGAACACTGAAGCTTTCTTT. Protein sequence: CASDKDGRMNTEAFF.

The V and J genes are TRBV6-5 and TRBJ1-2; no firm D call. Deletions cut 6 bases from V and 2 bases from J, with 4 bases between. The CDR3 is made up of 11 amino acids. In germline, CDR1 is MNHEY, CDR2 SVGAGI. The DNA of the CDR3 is TGTGCCAGCAGCATGAACTATGGCTACACCTTC. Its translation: CASSMNYGYTF.

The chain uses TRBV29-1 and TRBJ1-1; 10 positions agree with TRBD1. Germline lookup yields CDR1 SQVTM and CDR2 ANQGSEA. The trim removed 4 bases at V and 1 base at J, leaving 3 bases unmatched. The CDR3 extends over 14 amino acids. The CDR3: CSVGTGGRNTEAFF. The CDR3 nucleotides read TGCAGCGTTGGGACAGGGGGAAGGAACACTGAAGCTTTCTTT.

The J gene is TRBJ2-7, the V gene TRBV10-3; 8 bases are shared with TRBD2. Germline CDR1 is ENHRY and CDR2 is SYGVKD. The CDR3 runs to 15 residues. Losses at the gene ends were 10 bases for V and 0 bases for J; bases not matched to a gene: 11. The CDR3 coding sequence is TGTGCCACGGTAGCGGGGTTAGGGAGCTCCTACGAGCAGTACGTC. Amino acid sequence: CATVAGLGSSYEQYV.

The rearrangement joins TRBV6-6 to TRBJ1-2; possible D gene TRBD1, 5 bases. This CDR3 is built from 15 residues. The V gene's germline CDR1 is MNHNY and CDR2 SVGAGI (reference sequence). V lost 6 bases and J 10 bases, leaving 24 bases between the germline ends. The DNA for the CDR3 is TGTGCCAGCAGGGCTTTGGGGGATGTGAGGGTAGACTACACCTTC. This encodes CASRALGDVRVDYTF.

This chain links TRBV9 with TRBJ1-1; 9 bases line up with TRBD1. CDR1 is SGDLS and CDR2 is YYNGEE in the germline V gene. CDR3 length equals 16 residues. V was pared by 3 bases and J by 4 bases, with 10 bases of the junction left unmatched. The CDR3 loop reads CASSGAPGQGLTEAFF. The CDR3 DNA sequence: TGTGCCAGCAGCGGGGCCCCGGGACAGGGTCTCACTGAAGCTTTCTTT. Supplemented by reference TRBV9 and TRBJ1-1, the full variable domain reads DSGVTQTPKHLITATGQRVTLRCSPRSGDLSVYWYQQSLDQGLQFLIQYYNGEERAKGNILERFSAQQFPDLHSELNLSSLELGDSALYFCASSGAPGQGLTEAFFGQGTRLTVV.

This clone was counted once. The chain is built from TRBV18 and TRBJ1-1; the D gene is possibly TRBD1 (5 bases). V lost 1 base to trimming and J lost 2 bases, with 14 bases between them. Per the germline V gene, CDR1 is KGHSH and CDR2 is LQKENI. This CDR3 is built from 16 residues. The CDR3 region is CASSPQGISLNTEAFF. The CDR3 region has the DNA TGTGCCAGCTCACCACAGGGGATATCCTTAAACACTGAAGCTTTCTTT. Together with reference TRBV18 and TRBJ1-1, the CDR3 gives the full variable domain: NAGVMQNPRHLVRRRGQEARLRCSPMKGHSHVYWYRQLPEEGLKFMVYLQKENIIDESGMPKERFSAEFPKEGPSILRIQQVVRGDSAAYFCASSPQGISLNTEAFFGQGTRLTVV.

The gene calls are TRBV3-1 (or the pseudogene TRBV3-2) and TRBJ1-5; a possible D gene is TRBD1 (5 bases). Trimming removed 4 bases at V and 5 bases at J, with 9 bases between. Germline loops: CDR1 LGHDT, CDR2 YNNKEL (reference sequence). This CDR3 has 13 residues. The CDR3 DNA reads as TGTGCCAGCAGCCGAATGACAGATCAGCCCCAGCATTTT. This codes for CASSRMTDQPQHF.

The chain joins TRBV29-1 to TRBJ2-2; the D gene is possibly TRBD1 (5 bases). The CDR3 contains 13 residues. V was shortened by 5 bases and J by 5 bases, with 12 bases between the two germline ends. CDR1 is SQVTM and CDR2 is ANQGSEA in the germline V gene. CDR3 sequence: CSVQGVWTGELFF. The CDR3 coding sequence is TGCAGCGTTCAAGGGGTGTGGACCGGGGAGCTGTTTTTT.

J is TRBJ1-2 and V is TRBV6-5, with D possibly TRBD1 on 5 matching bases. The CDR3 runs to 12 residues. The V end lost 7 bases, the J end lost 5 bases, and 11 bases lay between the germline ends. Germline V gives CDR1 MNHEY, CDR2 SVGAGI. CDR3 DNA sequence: TGTGCCAGCACTAAGGAGGGGTATGGCTACACCTTC. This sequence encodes CASTKEGYGYTF.

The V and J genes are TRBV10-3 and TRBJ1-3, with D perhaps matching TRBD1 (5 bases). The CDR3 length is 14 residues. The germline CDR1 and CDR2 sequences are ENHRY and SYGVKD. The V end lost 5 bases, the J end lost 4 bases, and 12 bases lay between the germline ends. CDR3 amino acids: CAISPGTQGNTIYF. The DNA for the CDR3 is TGTGCCATCAGTCCCGGGACCCAGGGAAACACCATATATTTT.

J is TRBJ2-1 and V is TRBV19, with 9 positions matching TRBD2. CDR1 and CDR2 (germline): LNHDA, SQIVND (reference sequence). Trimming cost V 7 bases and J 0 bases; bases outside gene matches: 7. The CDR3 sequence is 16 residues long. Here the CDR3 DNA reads TGTGCCAGTATGGTTGCGGGAGGGGTCTCCTACAATGAGCAGTTCTTC. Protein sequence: CASMVAGGVSYNEQFF.

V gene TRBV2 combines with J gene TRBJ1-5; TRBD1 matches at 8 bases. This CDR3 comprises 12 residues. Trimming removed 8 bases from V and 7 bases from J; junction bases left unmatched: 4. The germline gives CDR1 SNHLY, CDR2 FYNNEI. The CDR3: CASSTGEQPQHF. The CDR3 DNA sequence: TGTGCCAGCTCGACAGGGGAACAGCCCCAGCATTTT.

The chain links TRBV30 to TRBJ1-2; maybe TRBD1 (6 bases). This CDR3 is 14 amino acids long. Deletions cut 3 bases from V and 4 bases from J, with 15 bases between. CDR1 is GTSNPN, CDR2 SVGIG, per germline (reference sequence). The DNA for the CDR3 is TGTGCCTGGAGCCCATCGGGGGGGGCCTATGGCTACACCTTC. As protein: CAWSPSGGAYGYTF.